Only a few counts were recorded for the clone carrying this T cell receptor (beta chain). Its antigen remains unknown. These data originate in a study of T cells after yellow fever vaccination. Study-wide context: Preparation of fractions with low cell numbers was performed using SMART-Seq v4 Ultra Low Input. Study-level points and caveats: Contaminants from the bulk population, in the form of abundant clonotypes, could be found in FACS-sorted repertoires. Clones from primary vaccination mostly reappeared after the booster (roughly 95% CD4, approximately 86% CD8).

The CDR3 extends over 16 amino acids. The V segment lost 4 bases and the J segment 0 bases; nucleotides outside the gene matches: 5. CDR1 SGHVS and CDR2 FQNEAQ come from the germline V gene. Via MiXCR, TCRdb re-called the 5' RACE reads, giving one row per CDR3 protein. The sample yields around 320,000 distinct CDR3 sequences, 3.5% to 5% seen once. The receptor's source is a young man who received the YFV17D yellow fever vaccine. This chain links TRBV7-8 with TRBJ2-3, with 9 nucleotides matching TRBD2. Sequences were derived from PBMCs, sampled 15 days after the yellow fever booster vaccination. The CDR3 is CASSSMRGGSTDTQYF. The CDR3 DNA reads as TGTGCCAGCAGCTCCATGCGGGGGGGGAGCACAGATACGCAGTATTTT.